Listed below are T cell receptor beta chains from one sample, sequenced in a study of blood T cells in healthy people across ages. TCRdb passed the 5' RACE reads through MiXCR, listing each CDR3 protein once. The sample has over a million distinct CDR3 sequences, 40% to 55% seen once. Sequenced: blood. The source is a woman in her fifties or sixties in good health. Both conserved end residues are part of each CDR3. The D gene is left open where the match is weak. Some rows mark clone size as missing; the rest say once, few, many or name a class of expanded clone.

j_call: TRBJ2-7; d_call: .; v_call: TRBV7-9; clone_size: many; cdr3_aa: CASSFPSSYEQYF; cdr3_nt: TGTGCCAGCAGCTTTCCCAGTTCCTACGAGCAGTACTTC
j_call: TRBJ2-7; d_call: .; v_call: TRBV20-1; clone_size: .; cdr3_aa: CSAGDGDYEQYF; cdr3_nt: TGCAGTGCCGGGGACGGGGACTACGAGCAGTACTTC
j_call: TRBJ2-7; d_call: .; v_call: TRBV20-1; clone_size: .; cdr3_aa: CSALTASYEQYF; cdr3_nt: TGCAGTGCGCTGACAGCGTCCTACGAGCAGTACTTC
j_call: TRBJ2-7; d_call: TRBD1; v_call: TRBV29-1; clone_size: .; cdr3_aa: CSVVGGAVGTYEQYF; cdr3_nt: TGCAGCGTTGTAGGGGGCGCGGTTGGAACCTACGAGCAGTACTTC
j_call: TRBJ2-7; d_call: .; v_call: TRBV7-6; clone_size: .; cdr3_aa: CASSLGTPPAGEQYF; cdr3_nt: TGTGCCAGCAGCCTTGGGACTCCCCCTGCTGGTGAGCAGTACTTC
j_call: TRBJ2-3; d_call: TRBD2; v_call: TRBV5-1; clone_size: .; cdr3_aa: CASSLTSGYGKGTDTQSF; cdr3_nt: TGCGCCAGCAGCTTGACTAGCGGATATGGGAAGGGCACAGATACGCAGTCTTTT
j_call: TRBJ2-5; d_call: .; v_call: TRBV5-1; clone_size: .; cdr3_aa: CASSLGRYQYNEQYF; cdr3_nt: TGCGCCAGCAGCTTGGGAAGGTACCAATACAATGAGCAGTACTTC
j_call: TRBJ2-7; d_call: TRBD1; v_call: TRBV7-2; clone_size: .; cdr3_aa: CASSLGGRGLEQYF; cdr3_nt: TGTGCCAGCAGCTTAGGCGGCAGGGGGCTCGAGCAGTACTTC
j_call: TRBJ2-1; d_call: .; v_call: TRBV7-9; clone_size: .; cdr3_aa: CVSSLGTAPYNEQFF; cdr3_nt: TGTGTCAGTAGCTTAGGAACAGCACCATACAATGAGCAGTTCTTC
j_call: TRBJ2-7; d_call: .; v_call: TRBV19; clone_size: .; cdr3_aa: CASSIYPGGSYNEQYF; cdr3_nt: TGTGCCAGTAGTATCTATCCGGGCGGTTCCTACAATGAGCAGTACTTC
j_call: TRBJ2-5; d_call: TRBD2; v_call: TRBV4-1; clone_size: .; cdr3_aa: CASTLRRAGEGTQYF; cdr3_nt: TGCGCCAGCACACTCCGACGAGCGGGGGAAGGGACCCAGTACTTC
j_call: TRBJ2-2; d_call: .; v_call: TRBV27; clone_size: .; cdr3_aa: CASSLTANTGELFF; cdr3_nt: TGTGCCAGCAGTTTAACCGCGAACACCGGGGAGCTGTTTTTT
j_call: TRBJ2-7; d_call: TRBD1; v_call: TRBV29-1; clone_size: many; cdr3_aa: CSVEGTGPYEQYF; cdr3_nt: TGCAGCGTTGAAGGGACAGGGCCCTACGAGCAGTACTTC
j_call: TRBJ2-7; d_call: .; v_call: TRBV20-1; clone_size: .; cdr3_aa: CSASQSPYEQYF; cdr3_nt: TGCAGTGCTAGTCAATCCCCCTACGAGCAGTACTTC
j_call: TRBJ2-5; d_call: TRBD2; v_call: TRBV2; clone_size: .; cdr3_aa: CVSSERTSGIRETQYF; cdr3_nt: TGTGTCAGCAGTGAGAGGACTAGCGGGATAAGAGAGACCCAGTACTTC
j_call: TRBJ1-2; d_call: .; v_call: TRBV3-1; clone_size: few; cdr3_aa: CASRGWRRPGIGGYTF; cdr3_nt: TGTGCCAGCAGGGGTTGGAGGAGACCAGGGATAGGGGGCTACACCTTC
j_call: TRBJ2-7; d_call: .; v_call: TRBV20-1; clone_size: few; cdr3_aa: CSAEAGSYEQYF; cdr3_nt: TGCAGTGCCGAAGCGGGCTCGTACGAGCAGTACTTC
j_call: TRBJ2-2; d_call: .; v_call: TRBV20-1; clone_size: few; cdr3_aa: CSASPSWLIGELFF; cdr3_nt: TGCAGTGCTAGTCCATCGTGGTTAATCGGGGAGCTGTTTTTT
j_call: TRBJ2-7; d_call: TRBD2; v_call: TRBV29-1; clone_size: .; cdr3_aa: CSVEDPAGGPYEQYF; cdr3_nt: TGCAGCGTTGAAGATCCAGCGGGAGGGCCCTACGAGCAGTACTTC
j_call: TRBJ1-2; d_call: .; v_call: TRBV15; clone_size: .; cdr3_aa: CATSREGGSYGYTF; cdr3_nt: TGTGCCACCAGCAGAGAGGGGGGAAGCTATGGCTACACCTTC
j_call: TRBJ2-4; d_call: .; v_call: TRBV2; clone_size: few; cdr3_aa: CASMDAIVAKNIQYF; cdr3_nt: TGTGCCAGCATGGACGCCATTGTAGCCAAAAACATTCAGTACTTC
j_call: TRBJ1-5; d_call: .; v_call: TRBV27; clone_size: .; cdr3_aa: CASSNHREGPGNQPQHF; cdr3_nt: TGTGCCAGCAGTAACCATCGGGAGGGGCCTGGCAATCAGCCCCAGCATTTT
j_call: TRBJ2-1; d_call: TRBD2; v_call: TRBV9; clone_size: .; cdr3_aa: CASSVATSGSNEQFF; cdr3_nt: TGTGCCAGCAGCGTAGCGACTAGCGGGAGCAATGAGCAGTTCTTC
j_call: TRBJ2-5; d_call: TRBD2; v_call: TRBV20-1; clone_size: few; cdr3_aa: CSATNSSGRPQETQYF; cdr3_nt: TGCAGTGCTACGAACTCTAGCGGGAGGCCACAAGAGACCCAGTACTTC
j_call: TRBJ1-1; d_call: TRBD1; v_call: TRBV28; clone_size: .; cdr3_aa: CASTSSRDRVMQAFF; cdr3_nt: TGTGCCAGCACCTCTAGCCGGGACAGGGTTATGCAAGCTTTCTTT
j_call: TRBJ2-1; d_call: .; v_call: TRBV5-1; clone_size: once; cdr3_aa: CASTIYNEQFF; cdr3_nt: TGCGCCAGTACCATCTACAATGAGCAGTTCTTC
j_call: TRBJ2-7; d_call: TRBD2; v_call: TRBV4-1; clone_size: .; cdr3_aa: CASSHPSSGTSYEQYF; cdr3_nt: TGCGCCAGCAGCCACCCGAGTAGCGGGACCTCCTACGAGCAGTACTTC
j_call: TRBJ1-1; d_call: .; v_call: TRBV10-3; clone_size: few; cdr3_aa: CASSKSSNTEAFF; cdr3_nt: TGTGCCAGTTCAAAGTCCTCGAACACTGAAGCTTTCTTT
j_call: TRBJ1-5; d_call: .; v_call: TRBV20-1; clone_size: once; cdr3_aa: CSARAGGQPQHF; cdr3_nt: TGCAGTGCTAGAGCCGGGGGTCAGCCCCAGCATTTT
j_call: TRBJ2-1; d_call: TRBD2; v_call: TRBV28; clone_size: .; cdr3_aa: CASSLGIGRTFNEQFF; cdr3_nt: TGTGCCAGCAGTTTAGGGATCGGGAGGACCTTCAATGAGCAGTTCTTC
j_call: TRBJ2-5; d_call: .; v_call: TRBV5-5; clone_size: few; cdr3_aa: CASSLRDTRQETQYF; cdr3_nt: TGTGCCAGCAGCTTAAGGGACACCCGACAAGAGACCCAGTACTTC
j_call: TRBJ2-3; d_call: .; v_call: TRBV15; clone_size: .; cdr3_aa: CATSLGSQSTDTQYF; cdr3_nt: TGTGCCACCAGCTTGGGGAGTCAGAGCACAGATACGCAGTATTTT
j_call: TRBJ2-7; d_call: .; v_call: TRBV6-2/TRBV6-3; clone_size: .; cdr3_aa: CASNQMGSYEQYF; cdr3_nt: TGTGCCAGCAACCAAATGGGGTCCTACGAGCAGTACTTC